The sequence of this T cell receptor beta chain was determined in a study of T-cell memory formation after mild COVID-19. The V gene's germline CDR1 is SNHLY and CDR2 FYNNEI. The CDR3 covers 14 residues. V lost 4 bases to trimming and J lost 5 bases; unmatched junction nucleotides: 6. The authors produced TCR alpha and TCR beta cDNA libraries with sample barcodes and UMIs by 5'RACE using constant-segment primers. In TCRdb, the 5' RACE reads were re-called with MiXCR into one record per CDR3 protein. The repertoire consists of a few hundred thousand distinct CDR3 sequences, with roughly 8.2% occurring once and the leading ten covering about 20%.

The chain is built from TRBV2 and TRBJ2-5; 8 bases fit TRBD1. The sequence was collected from a man aged 18 to 30 who had mild COVID-19 (a few samples of this study predate the infection). Cell type and time point are not known. The sequencing input was PBMCs or a T cell subset sorted from them (not recorded which). The CDR3 protein is CASSGQGYSETQYF. CDR3 coding DNA: TGTGCCAGCAGTGGACAGGGGTACTCGGAGACCCAGTACTTC.